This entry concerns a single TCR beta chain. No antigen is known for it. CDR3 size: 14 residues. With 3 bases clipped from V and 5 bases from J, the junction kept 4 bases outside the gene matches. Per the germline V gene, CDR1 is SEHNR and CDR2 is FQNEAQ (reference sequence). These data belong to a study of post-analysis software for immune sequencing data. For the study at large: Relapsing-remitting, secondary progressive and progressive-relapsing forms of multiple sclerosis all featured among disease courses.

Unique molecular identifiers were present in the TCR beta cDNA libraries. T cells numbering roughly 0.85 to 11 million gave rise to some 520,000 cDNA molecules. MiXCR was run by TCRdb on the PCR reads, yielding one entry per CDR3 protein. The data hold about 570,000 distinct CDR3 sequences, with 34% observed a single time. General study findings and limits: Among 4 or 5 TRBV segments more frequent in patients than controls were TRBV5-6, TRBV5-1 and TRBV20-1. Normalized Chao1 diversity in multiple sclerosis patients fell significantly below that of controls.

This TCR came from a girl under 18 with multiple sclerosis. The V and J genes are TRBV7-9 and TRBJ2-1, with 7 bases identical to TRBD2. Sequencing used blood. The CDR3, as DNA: TGTGCCAGCAGCTTGAGGCGGGAGAACAATGAGCAGTTCTTC. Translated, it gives CASSLRRENNEQFF.